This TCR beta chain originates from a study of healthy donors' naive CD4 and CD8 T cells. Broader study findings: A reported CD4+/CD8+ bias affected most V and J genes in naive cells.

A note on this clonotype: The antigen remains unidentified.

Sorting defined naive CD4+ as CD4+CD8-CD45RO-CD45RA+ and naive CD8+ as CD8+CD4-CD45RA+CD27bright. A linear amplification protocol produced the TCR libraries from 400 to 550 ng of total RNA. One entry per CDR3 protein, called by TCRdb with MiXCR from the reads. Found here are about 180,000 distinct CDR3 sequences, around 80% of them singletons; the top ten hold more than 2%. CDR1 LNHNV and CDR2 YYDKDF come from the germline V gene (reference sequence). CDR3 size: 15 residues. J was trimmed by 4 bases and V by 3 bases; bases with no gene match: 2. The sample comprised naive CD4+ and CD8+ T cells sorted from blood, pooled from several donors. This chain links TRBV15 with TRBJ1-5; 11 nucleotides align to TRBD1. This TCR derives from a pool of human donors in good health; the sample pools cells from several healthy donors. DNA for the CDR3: TGTGCCACCAGCAGGGACAGGGGGCCGAATCAGCCCCAGCATTTT. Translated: CATSRDRGPNQPQHF.